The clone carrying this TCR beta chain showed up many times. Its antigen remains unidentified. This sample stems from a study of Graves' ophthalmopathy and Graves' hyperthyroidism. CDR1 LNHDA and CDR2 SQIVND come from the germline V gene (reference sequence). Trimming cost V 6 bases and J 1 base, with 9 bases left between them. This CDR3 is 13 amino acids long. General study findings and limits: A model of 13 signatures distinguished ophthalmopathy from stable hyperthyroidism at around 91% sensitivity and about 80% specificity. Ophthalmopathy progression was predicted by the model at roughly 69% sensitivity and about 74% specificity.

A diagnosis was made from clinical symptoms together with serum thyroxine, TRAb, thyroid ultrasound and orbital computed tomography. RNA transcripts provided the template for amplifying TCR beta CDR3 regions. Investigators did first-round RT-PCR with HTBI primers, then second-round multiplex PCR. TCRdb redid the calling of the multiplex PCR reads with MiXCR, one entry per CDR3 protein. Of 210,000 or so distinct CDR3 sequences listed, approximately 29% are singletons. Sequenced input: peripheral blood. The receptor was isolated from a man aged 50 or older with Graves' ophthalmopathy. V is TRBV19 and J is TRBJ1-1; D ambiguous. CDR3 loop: CASSPVANTEAFF. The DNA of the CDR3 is TGTGCCAGTAGCCCGGTCGCGAACACTGAAGCTTTCTTT.